The 2 T cell receptor beta chains in this list originate from one sample, sequenced in a study of T-cell reconstitution after alpha-beta-depleted transplantation in children. Construction of the TCRbeta library involved unique molecular identifiers. One entry per CDR3 protein, called by TCRdb with MiXCR from the PCR reads. The data show about 250,000 distinct CDR3 sequences, roughly a quarter seen once. Material: PBMCs, mostly from graft donor cells, obtained 360 days after TCRalphabeta/CD19-depleted stem cell transplant. The receptors were gathered from a female patient between 2 and 15 years old who had a stem cell transplant for congenital amegakaryocytic thrombocytopenia, so the T cells may come from the graft donor.

This clonotype was recorded a few times. This rearrangement joins TRBV6-5 to TRBJ1-5; perhaps TRBD1 as D (6 bases). Trimming took 7 bases from V and 0 from J, leaving 22 bases between them. Germline V gene data show CDR1 as MNHEY and CDR2 as SVGAGI. The CDR3 covers 18 residues. CDR3 in amino acids: CASTGGKTRLNSNQPQHF. CDR3 coding DNA: TGTGCCAGCACCGGGGGCAAGACCCGCCTAAATAGCAATCAGCCCCAGCATTTT.

This clonotype was seen a handful of times. The chain has TRBV6-2 or TRBV6-3 and TRBJ1-5; D might be TRBD1 (5 bases). Germline V lookup: CDR1 MNHEY, CDR2 SVGEGT. The CDR3 consists of 14 residues. With 4 bases removed from V and 7 bases from J, the gap between germline ends came to 14 bases. CDR3 coding DNA: TGTGCCAGCAGTTTGGTTTCAGGGTCGCAGCCCCAGCATTTT. It yields the protein CASSLVSGSQPQHF.